This TCR beta chain was captured in a study of cytotoxic CD8 clonotypes in ibrutinib-treated CLL. Whole-study results and caveats: Contraction or stability on treatment was seen for public clonotypes, which were uncommon.

Clones were read by immunoSEQ multiplex PCR, and TCRdb kept only the in-frame ones, dropping some. The sample holds approximately 120,000 clones, about 50% seen once. This CDR3 is 14 amino acids long. V dropped 1 base and J dropped 7; count of bases not matched to a gene: 5. Per the germline V gene, CDR1 is SEHNR and CDR2 is FQNEAQ (reference sequence). Comments on this clone: Its antigen is currently unknown.

Here the sequenced sample was PBMCs, taken after 24 months of ibrutinib treatment. This chain joins TRBV7-9 and TRBJ2-7; 9 bases fit TRBD2. The clonotype originates from a human donor with chronic lymphocytic leukemia. CDR3 sequence (DNA): TGTGCCAGCAGCTTAGGGCTAGCGGGGACTGAGCAGTACTTC. This sequence encodes CASSLGLAGTEQYF.